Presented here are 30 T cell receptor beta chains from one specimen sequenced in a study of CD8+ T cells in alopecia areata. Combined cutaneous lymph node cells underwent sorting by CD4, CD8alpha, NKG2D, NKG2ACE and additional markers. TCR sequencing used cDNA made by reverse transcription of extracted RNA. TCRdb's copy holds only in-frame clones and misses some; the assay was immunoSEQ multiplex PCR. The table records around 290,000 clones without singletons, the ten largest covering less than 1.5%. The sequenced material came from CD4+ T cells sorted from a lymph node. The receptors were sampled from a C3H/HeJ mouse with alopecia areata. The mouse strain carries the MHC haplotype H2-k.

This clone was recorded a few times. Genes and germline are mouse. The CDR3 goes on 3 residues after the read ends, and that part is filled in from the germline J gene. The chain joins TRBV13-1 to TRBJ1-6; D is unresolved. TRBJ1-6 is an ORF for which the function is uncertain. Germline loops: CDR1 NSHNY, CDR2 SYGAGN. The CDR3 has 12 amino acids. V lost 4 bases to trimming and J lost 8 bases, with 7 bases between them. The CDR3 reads CASSSQDSPLYF. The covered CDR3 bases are TGTGCCAGCAGTTCACAAGATTCGCCC.

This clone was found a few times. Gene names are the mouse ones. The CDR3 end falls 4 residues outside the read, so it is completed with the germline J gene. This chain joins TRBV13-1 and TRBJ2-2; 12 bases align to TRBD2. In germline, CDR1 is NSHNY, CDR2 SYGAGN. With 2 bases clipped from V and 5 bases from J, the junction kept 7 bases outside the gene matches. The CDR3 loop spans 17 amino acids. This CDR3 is CASSDQTGGADTGQLYF. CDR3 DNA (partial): TGTGCCAGCAGTGACCAGACTGGGGGGGCTGATACCGGG.

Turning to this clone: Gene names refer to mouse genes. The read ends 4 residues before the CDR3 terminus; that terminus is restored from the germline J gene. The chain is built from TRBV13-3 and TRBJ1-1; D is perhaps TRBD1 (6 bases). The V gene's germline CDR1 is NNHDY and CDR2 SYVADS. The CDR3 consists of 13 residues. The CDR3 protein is CASRPLGGREVFF. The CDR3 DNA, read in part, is TGTGCCAGCAGGCCTCTGGGGGGGCGA.

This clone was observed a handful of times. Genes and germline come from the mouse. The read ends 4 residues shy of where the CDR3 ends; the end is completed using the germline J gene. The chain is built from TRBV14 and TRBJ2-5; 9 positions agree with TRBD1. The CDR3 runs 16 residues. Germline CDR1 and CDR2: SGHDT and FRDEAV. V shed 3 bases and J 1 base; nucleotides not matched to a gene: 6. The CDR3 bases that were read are TGTGCCAGCAGTTCGGGACAGGGAAGAGACCAAGAC. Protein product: CASSSGQGRDQD. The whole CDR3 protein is CASSSGQGRDQDTQYF.

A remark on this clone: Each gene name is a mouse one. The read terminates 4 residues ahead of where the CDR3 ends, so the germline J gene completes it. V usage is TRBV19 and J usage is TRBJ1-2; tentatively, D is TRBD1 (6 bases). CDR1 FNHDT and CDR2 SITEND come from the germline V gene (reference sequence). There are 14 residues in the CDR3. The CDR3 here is CASSILQGGGDYTF. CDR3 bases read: TGTGCCAGCAGTATACTCCAGGGAGGGGGC.

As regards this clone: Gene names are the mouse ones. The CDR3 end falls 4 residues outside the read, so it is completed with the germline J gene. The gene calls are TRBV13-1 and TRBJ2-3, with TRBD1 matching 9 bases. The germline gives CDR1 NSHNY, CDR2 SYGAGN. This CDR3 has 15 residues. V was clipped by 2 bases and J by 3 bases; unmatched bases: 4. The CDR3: CASSERTGEAETLYF. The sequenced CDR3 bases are TGTGCCAGCAGTGAGAGGACAGGGGAAGCAGAA.

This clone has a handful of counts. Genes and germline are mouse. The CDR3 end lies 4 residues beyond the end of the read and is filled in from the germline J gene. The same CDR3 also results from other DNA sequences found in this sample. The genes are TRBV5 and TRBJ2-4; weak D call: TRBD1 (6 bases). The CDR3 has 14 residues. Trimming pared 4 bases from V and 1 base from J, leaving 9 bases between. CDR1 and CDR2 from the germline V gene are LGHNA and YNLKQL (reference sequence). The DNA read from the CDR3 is TGTGCCAGCAGCCCTCGACAGGGTCAAAAC. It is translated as CASSPRQGQN. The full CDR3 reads CASSPRQGQNTLYF.

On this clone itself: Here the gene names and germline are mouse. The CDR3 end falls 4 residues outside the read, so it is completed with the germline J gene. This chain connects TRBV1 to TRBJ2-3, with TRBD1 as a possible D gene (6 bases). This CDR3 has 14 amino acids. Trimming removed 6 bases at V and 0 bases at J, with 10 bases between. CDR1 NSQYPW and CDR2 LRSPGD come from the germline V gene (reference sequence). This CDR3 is CTCRGTTSAETLYF. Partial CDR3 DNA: TGCACCTGCAGGGGGACAACTAGTGCAGAA.

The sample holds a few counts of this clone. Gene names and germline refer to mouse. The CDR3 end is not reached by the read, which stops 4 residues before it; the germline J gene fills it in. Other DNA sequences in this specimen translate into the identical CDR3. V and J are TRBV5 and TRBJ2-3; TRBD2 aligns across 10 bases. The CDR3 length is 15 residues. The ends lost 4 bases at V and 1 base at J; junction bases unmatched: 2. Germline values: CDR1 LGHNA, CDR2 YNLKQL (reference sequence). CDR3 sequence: CASSRLGGGAETLYF. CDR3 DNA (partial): TGTGCCAGCAGCCGACTGGGGGGCGGTGCAGAA.

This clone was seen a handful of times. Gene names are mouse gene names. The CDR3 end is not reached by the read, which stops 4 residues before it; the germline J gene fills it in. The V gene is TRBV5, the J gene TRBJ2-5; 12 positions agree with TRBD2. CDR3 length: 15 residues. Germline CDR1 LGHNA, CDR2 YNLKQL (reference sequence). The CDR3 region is CASSLRDWGVDTQYF. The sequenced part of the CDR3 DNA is TGTGCCAGCAGCCTCCGGGACTGGGGGGTTGAC.

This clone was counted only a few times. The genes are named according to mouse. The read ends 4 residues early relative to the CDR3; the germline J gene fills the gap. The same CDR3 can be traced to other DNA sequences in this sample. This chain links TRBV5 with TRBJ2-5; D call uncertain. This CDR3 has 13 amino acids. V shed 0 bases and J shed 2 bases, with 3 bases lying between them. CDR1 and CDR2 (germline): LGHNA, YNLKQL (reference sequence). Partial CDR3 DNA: TGTGCCAGCAGCCAAGACACCCAAGAC. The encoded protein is CASSQDTQD. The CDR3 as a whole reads CASSQDTQDTQYF.

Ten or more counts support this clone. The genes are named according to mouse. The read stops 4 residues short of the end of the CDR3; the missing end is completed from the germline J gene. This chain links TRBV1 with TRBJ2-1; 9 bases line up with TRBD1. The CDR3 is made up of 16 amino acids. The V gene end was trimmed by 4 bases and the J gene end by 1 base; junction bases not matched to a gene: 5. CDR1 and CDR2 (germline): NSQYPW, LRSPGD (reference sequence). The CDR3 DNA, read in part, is TGCACCTGCAGTGAACCGGGACAGGGAAACTATGCT. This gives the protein CTCSEPGQGNYA. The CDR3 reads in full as CTCSEPGQGNYAEQFF. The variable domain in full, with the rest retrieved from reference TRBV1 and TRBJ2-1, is VTLLEQNPRWRLVPRGQAVNLRCILKNSQYPWMSWYQQDLQKQLQWLFTLRSPGDKEVKSLPGADYLATRVTDTELRLQVANMSQGRTLYCTCSEPGQGNYAEQFFGPGTRLTVL.

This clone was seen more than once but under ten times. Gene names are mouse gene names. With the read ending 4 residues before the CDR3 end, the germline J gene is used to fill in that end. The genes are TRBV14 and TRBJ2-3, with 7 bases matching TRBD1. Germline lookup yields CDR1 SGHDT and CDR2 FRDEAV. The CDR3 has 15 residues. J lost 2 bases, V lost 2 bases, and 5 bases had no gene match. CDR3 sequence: CASSFGQGDAETLYF. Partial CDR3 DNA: TGTGCCAGCAGTTTTGGGCAGGGGGATGCAGAA. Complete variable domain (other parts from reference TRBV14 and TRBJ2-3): EAGVTQSPRYAVLQEGQAVSFWCDPISGHDTLYWYQQPRDQGPQLLVYFRDEAVIDNSQLPSDRFSAVRPKGTNSTLKIQSAKQGDTATYLCASSFGQGDAETLYFGSGTRLTVL.

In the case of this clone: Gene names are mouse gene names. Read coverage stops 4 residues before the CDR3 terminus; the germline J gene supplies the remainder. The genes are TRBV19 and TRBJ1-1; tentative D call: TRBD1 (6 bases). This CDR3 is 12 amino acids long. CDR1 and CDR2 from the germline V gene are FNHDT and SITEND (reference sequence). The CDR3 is CASSTQGPEVFF. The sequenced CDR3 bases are TGTGCCAGCAGTACACAGGGTCCA. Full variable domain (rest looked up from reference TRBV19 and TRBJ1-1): GGIITQTPKFLIGQEGQKLTLKCQQNFNHDTMYWYRQDSGKGLRLIYYSITENDLQKGDLSEGYDASREKKSSFSLTVTSAQKNEMAVFLCASSTQGPEVFFGKGTRLTVV.

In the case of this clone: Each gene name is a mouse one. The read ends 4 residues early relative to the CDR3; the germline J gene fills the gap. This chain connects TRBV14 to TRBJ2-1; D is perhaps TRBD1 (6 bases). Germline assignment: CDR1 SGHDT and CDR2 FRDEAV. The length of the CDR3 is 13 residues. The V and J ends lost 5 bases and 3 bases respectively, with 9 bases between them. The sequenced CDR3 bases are TGTGCCAGCAGCCGGACAGCCTATGCT. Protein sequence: CASSRTAYA. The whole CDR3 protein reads CASSRTAYAEQFF.

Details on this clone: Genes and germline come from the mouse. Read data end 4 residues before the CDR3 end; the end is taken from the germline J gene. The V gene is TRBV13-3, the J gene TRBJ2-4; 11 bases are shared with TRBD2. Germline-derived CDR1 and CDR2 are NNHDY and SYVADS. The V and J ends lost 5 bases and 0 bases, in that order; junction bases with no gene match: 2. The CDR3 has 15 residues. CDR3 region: CASRGTGGSQNTLYF. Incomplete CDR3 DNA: TGTGCCAGCAGGGGGACTGGGGGAAGTCAAAAC. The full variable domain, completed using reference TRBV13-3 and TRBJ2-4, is EAAVTQSPRSKVAVTGGKVTLSCHQTNNHDYMYWYRQDTGHGLRLIHYSYVADSTEKGDIPDGYKASRPSQENFSLILELASLSQTAVYFCASRGTGGSQNTLYFGAGTRLSVL.

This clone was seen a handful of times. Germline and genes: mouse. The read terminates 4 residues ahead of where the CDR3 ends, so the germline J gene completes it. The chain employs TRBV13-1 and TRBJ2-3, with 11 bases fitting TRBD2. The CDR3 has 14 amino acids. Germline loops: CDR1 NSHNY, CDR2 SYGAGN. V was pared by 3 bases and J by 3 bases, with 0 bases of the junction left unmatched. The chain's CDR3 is CASSGDWGAETLYF. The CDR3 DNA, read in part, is TGTGCCAGCAGTGGGGACTGGGGGGCAGAA.

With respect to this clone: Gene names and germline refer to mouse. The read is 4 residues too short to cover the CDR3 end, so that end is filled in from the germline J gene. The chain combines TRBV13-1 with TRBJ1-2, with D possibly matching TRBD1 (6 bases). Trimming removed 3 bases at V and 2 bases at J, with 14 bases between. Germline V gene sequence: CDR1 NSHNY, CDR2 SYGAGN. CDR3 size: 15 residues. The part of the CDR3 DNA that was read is TGTGCCAGCAGTGTTCACAGGGCGAGCAACTCC. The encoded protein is CASSVHRASNS. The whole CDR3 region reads CASSVHRASNSDYTF.

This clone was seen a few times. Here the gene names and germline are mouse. The sequenced CDR3 bases are TGTGCCAGCAGTGCCGGGACAGGGGCAAACACA. Its protein is CASSAGTGANT. The full CDR3 reads CASSAGTGANTEVFF. This chain connects TRBV13-1 to TRBJ1-1; 10 bases line up with TRBD1. The DNA ends 4 residues before the CDR3 does, and the rest of the CDR3 is filled in from the germline J gene. V was clipped by 3 bases and J by 0 bases; unmatched bases: 2. Germline lookup yields CDR1 NSHNY and CDR2 SYGAGN. This CDR3 is 15 amino acids long.

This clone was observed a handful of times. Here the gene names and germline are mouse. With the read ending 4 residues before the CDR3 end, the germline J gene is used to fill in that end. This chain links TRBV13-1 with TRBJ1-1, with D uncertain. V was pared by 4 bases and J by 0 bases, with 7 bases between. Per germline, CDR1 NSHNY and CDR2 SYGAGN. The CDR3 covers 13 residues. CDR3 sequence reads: CASSKTTNTEVFF. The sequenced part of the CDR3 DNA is TGTGCCAGCAGTAAGACAACAAACACA.

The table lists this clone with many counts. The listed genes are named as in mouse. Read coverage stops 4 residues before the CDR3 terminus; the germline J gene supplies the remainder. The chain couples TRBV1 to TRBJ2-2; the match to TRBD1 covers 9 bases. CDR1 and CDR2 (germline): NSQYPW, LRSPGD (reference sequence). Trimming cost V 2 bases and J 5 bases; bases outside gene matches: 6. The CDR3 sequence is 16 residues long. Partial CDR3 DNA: TGCACCTGCAGTGCACAGGGACAGGGAGGGACCGGG. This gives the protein CTCSAQGQGGTG. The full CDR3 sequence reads CTCSAQGQGGTGQLYF.

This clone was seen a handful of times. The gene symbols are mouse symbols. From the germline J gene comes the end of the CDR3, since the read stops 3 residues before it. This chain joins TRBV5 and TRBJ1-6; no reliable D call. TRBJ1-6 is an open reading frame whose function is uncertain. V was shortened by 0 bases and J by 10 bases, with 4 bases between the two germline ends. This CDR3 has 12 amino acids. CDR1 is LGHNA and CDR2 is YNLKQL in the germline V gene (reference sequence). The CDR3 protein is CASSQDRSPLYF. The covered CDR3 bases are TGTGCCAGCAGCCAAGACAGATCGCCC.

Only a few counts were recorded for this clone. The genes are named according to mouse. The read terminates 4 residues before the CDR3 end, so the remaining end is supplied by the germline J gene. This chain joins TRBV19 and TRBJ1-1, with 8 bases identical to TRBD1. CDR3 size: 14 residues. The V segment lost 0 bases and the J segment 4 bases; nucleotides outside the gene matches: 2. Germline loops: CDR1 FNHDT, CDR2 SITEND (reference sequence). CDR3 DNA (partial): TGTGCCAGCAGTATAGACAGGGGGGGCACA. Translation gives CASSIDRGGT. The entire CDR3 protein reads CASSIDRGGTEVFF.

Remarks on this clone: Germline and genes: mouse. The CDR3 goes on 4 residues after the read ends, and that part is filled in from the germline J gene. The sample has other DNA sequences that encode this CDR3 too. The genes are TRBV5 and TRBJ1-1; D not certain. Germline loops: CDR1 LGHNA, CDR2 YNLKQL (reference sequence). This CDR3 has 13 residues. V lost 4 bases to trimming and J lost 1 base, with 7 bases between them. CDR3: CASSPHINTEVFF. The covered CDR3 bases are TGTGCCAGCAGCCCACACATAAACACA.

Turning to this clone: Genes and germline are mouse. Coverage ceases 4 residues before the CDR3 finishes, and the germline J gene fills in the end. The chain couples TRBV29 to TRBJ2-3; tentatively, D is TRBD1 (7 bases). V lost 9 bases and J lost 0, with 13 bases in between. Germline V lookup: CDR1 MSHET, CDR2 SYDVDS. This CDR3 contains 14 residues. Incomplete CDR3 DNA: TGTGCTAGAGGGGGCGCGGGTAGTGCAGAA. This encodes CARGGAGSAE. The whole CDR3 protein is CARGGAGSAETLYF.

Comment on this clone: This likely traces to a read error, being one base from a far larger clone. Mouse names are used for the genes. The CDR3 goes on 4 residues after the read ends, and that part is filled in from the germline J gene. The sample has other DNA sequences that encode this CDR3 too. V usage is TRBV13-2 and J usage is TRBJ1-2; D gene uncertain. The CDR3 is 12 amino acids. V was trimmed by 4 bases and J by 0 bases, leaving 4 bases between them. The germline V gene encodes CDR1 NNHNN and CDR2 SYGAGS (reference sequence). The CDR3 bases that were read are TGTGCCAGCGGTCAAGCAAACTCC. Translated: CASGQANS. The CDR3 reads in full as CASGQANSDYTF.

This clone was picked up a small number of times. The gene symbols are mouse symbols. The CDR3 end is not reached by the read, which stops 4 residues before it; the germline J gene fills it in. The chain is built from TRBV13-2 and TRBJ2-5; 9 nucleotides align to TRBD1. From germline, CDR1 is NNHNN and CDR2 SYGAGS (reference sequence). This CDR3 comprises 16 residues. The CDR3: CASGDAAGQGWDTQYF. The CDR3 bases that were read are TGTGCCAGCGGTGATGCAGCGGGACAGGGATGGGAC.

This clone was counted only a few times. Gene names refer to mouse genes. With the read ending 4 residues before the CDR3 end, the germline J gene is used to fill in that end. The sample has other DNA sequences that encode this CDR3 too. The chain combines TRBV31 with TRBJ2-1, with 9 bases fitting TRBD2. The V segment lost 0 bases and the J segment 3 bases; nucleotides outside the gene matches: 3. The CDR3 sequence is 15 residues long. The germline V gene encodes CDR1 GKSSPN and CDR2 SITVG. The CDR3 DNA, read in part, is TGTGCCTGGAGTCTGGGCTGGGGGGGCTATGCT. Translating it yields CAWSLGWGGYA. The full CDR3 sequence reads CAWSLGWGGYAEQFF.

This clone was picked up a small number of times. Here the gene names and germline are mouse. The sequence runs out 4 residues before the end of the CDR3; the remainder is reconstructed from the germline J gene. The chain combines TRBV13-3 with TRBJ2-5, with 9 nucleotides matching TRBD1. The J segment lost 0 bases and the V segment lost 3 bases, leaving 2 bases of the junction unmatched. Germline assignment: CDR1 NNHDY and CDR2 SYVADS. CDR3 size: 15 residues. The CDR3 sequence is CASSGQGGNQDTQYF. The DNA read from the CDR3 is TGTGCCAGCAGTGGACAGGGGGGTAACCAAGAC.

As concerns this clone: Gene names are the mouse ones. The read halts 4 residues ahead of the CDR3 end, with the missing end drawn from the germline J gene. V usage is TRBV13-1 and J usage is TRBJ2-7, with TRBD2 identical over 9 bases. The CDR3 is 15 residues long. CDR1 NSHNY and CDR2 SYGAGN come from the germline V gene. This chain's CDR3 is CASSDVGGREYEQYF. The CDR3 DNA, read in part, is TGTGCCAGCAGTGATGTGGGGGGGCGCGAGTAT.